The rows below give T cell receptor beta chains drawn from one sample of a study of cytomegalovirus exposure and HLA in healthy donors. Assay used: immunoSEQ multiplex PCR; TCRdb lists only in-frame clones, some missing. The sample lists some 170,000 clones, around four fifths occurring once. Sequenced sample: PBMCs. These receptors all stem from a man between 18 and 35 years old in good health and CMV-seropositive. Each CDR3 is given with its conserved first and last residue. The order of the fields is CDR3 protein, CDR3 DNA, V gene, clone size, D gene, J gene. The D gene is left open where the match is weak. A row's size may be missing; if present it is once, few, many or a size class.

CDR3 protein: CSVRQSGNTIYF; CDR3 DNA: TGCAGCGTTCGACAATCTGGAAACACCATATATTTT; V gene: TRBV29-1; clone size: NA; D gene: NA; J gene: TRBJ1-3
CDR3 protein: CASSLDGANYGYTF; CDR3 DNA: TGTGCCAGCAGCTTAGACGGGGCTAACTATGGCTACACCTTC; V gene: TRBV7-2; clone size: NA; D gene: NA; J gene: TRBJ1-2
CDR3 protein: CAAQDSNQPQHF; CDR3 DNA: TGTGCCGCCCAGGATAGCAATCAGCCCCAGCATTTT; V gene: TRBV10-3; clone size: few; D gene: NA; J gene: TRBJ1-5
CDR3 protein: CASSQSPGTEVRNTEAFF; CDR3 DNA: TGCGCCAGCAGCCAAAGCCCCGGGACAGAGGTAAGGAACACTGAAGCTTTCTTT; V gene: TRBV4-3; clone size: NA; D gene: TRBD1; J gene: TRBJ1-1
CDR3 protein: CASGLVAGGPTYF; CDR3 DNA: TGTGCTAGTGGTTTGGTCGCGGGAGGGCCGACGTACTTC; V gene: TRBV12-5; clone size: NA; D gene: TRBD2; J gene: TRBJ2-5
CDR3 protein: CASNLAGSGEQFF; CDR3 DNA: TGCGCCAGCAACTTGGCAGGGTCTGGTGAGCAGTTCTTC; V gene: TRBV5-1; clone size: NA; D gene: NA; J gene: TRBJ2-1
CDR3 protein: CAISGVNMNYEQYF; CDR3 DNA: TGTGCCATCTCGGGAGTAAACATGAACTACGAGCAGTACTTC; V gene: TRBV6-1; clone size: NA; D gene: NA; J gene: TRBJ2-7
CDR3 protein: CASSQQDTGELFF; CDR3 DNA: TGTGCCAGCAGCCAACAGGACACCGGGGAGCTGTTTTTT; V gene: TRBV14; clone size: few; D gene: NA; J gene: TRBJ2-2
CDR3 protein: CASSPYSGSTEQYF; CDR3 DNA: TGTGCCAGCAGTCCGTACAGCGGGAGCACCGAGCAGTACTTC; V gene: TRBV6-5; clone size: NA; D gene: TRBD2; J gene: TRBJ2-7
CDR3 protein: CASSERGRQEIHNEQFF; CDR3 DNA: TGTGCCAGCAGTGAAAGAGGTAGACAGGAGATACACAATGAGCAGTTCTTC; V gene: TRBV2; clone size: NA; D gene: NA; J gene: TRBJ2-1
CDR3 protein: CAWSGQGSGEQYF; CDR3 DNA: TGTGCCTGGAGTGGGCAGGGCTCGGGCGAGCAGTACTTC; V gene: TRBV30; clone size: NA; D gene: NA; J gene: TRBJ2-7
CDR3 protein: CASSSGTGDTGELFF; CDR3 DNA: TGTGCCAGCAGCTCCGGGACAGGGGACACCGGGGAGCTGTTTTTT; V gene: TRBV5-6; clone size: large; D gene: TRBD1; J gene: TRBJ2-2
CDR3 protein: CASTNGRVDSYEQYF; CDR3 DNA: TGTGCCAGCACCAACGGGAGGGTGGACTCCTACGAGCAGTACTTC; V gene: TRBV5-4; clone size: NA; D gene: TRBD2; J gene: TRBJ2-7
CDR3 protein: CASSFGTSGKETQYF; CDR3 DNA: TGTGCCAGCAGCTTCGGGACTAGCGGGAAAGAGACCCAGTACTTC; V gene: TRBV5-8; clone size: few; D gene: TRBD2; J gene: TRBJ2-5
CDR3 protein: CASSLGVAGGPSGEQYF; CDR3 DNA: TGCGCCAGCAGCTTGGGGGTAGCGGGAGGGCCCTCGGGAGAGCAGTACTTC; V gene: TRBV5-1; clone size: once; D gene: TRBD2; J gene: TRBJ2-7
CDR3 protein: CSVDGTIYNEQFF; CDR3 DNA: TGCAGCGTTGACGGGACAATCTACAATGAGCAGTTCTTC; V gene: TRBV29-1; clone size: NA; D gene: NA; J gene: TRBJ2-1
CDR3 protein: CASSLKSDLGHPYNEQFF; CDR3 DNA: TGCGCCAGCAGCTTGAAATCGGATCTAGGTCACCCCTACAATGAGCAGTTCTTC; V gene: TRBV5-1; clone size: NA; D gene: NA; J gene: TRBJ2-1
CDR3 protein: CASRPAGPQNEKLFF; CDR3 DNA: TGTGCCAGCAGACCCGCGGGCCCACAAAATGAAAAACTGTTTTTT; V gene: TRBV28; clone size: NA; D gene: NA; J gene: TRBJ1-4
CDR3 protein: CAWSGGVGPMKGYTF; CDR3 DNA: TGTGCCTGGAGTGGGGGGGTGGGCCCGATGAAGGGCTACACCTTC; V gene: TRBV30; clone size: NA; D gene: NA; J gene: TRBJ1-2
CDR3 protein: CASSSGFLGGNEQFF; CDR3 DNA: TGTGCCAGCAGCTCAGGATTTCTCGGGGGCAATGAGCAGTTCTTC; V gene: TRBV5-6; clone size: NA; D gene: NA; J gene: TRBJ2-1
CDR3 protein: CASGTNSWELFF; CDR3 DNA: TGTGCTAGTGGAACAAACAGCTGGGAGCTGTTTTTT; V gene: TRBV12-5; clone size: NA; D gene: NA; J gene: TRBJ2-2
CDR3 protein: CASSPGTQRNEKLFF; CDR3 DNA: TGCGCCAGCAGCCCCGGGACACAACGTAATGAAAAACTGTTTTTT; V gene: TRBV5-1; clone size: NA; D gene: NA; J gene: TRBJ1-4
CDR3 protein: CASSRGARETQYF; CDR3 DNA: TGTGCCAGCAGCCGGGGGGCGAGGGAGACCCAGTACTTC; V gene: TRBV9; clone size: NA; D gene: NA; J gene: TRBJ2-5
CDR3 protein: CASSFGGVWGETQYF; CDR3 DNA: TGCGCCAGCAGCTTTGGGGGGGTGTGGGGAGAGACCCAGTACTTC; V gene: TRBV5-1; clone size: NA; D gene: TRBD2; J gene: TRBJ2-5
CDR3 protein: CASSLGLAGTYEQYF; CDR3 DNA: TGCGCCAGCAGCTTGGGCCTAGCGGGAACCTACGAGCAGTACTTC; V gene: TRBV5-1; clone size: once; D gene: TRBD2; J gene: TRBJ2-7
CDR3 protein: CASSLGPTGSTEAFF; CDR3 DNA: TGCGCCAGCAGCTTGGGCCCCACGGGTTCCACTGAAGCTTTCTTT; V gene: TRBV5-1; clone size: NA; D gene: NA; J gene: TRBJ1-1
CDR3 protein: CASRGGLAGYTGELFF; CDR3 DNA: TGTGCCAGCAGGGGAGGTCTAGCGGGATACACCGGGGAGCTGTTTTTT; V gene: TRBV27; clone size: NA; D gene: TRBD2; J gene: TRBJ2-2
CDR3 protein: CASSLAPFGPQHF; CDR3 DNA: TGTGCCAGCAGCTTAGCTCCATTCGGTCCCCAGCATTTT; V gene: TRBV7-2; clone size: NA; D gene: NA; J gene: TRBJ1-5
CDR3 protein: CASSREAFYRDGYTF; CDR3 DNA: TGCGCCAGCAGCCGGGAAGCCTTCTACAGGGACGGCTACACCTTC; V gene: TRBV4-3; clone size: NA; D gene: NA; J gene: TRBJ1-2
CDR3 protein: CASSLEGGRAATYEQYF; CDR3 DNA: TGCGCCAGCAGCTTGGAGGGCGGGAGGGCCGCTACCTACGAGCAGTACTTC; V gene: TRBV5-1; clone size: once; D gene: TRBD2; J gene: TRBJ2-7
CDR3 protein: CAISGVADEQYF; CDR3 DNA: TGTGCCATCAGTGGGGTAGCCGACGAGCAGTACTTC; V gene: TRBV10-3; clone size: few; D gene: NA; J gene: TRBJ2-7
CDR3 protein: CASRLIPQGLYEQYF; CDR3 DNA: TGTGCCAGCAGACTTATTCCACAGGGGCTCTACGAGCAGTACTTC; V gene: TRBV6-1; clone size: once; D gene: TRBD1; J gene: TRBJ2-7
CDR3 protein: CASSPGGPSTIYF; CDR3 DNA: TGTGCGTCTTCGCCCGGAGGCCCGAGCACCATATATTTT; V gene: TRBV30; clone size: once; D gene: NA; J gene: TRBJ1-3
CDR3 protein: CASSIVHRTGLDEQYF; CDR3 DNA: TGTGCCAGCAGTATCGTACACCGGACAGGGCTAGACGAGCAGTACTTC; V gene: TRBV28; clone size: NA; D gene: TRBD1; J gene: TRBJ2-7
CDR3 protein: CASSLGQAPYEQYF; CDR3 DNA: TGTGCCAGCAGTTTGGGACAGGCGCCCTACGAGCAGTACTTC; V gene: TRBV6-1; clone size: NA; D gene: TRBD1; J gene: TRBJ2-7
CDR3 protein: CASSTGTGGGTQYF; CDR3 DNA: TGTGCCAGCAGTACCGGGACAGGGGGTGGGACCCAGTACTTC; V gene: TRBV6-6; clone size: NA; D gene: TRBD1; J gene: TRBJ2-5
CDR3 protein: CASSFSIGTGGSYEQYF; CDR3 DNA: TGTGCCAGCAGTTTTTCCATTGGGACAGGAGGCTCCTACGAGCAGTACTTC; V gene: TRBV28; clone size: NA; D gene: TRBD1; J gene: TRBJ2-7
CDR3 protein: CASSLPGATNEKLFF; CDR3 DNA: TGTGCCAGCAGTCTACCGGGAGCAACTAATGAAAAACTGTTTTTT; V gene: TRBV28; clone size: NA; D gene: NA; J gene: TRBJ1-4
CDR3 protein: CASSLSGTGLMGANVLTF; CDR3 DNA: TGTGCCAGCAGCTTATCCGGGACAGGGCTTATGGGGGCCAACGTCCTGACTTTC; V gene: TRBV7-9; clone size: NA; D gene: TRBD1; J gene: TRBJ2-6
CDR3 protein: CASSLGGKTEAFF; CDR3 DNA: TGTGCCAGCAGCTTGGGCGGGAAGACTGAAGCTTTCTTT; V gene: TRBV11-2; clone size: NA; D gene: NA; J gene: TRBJ1-1
CDR3 protein: CARSLDRGVPANTGELFF; CDR3 DNA: TGTGCCAGAAGCTTGGACAGGGGTGTCCCCGCGAACACCGGGGAGCTGTTTTTT; V gene: TRBV5-3; clone size: few; D gene: TRBD1; J gene: TRBJ2-2
CDR3 protein: CASSRSGSGKADEQYF; CDR3 DNA: TGTGCCAGCAGCCGATCCGGGAGCGGGAAAGCAGACGAGCAGTACTTC; V gene: TRBV4-2; clone size: NA; D gene: TRBD2; J gene: TRBJ2-7
CDR3 protein: CANPGTEAFF; CDR3 DNA: TGTGCCAACCCAGGGACTGAAGCTTTCTTT; V gene: TRBV25-1; clone size: NA; D gene: NA; J gene: TRBJ1-1
CDR3 protein: CASRRSMNTEAFF; CDR3 DNA: TGTGCCAGCCGGCGGTCTATGAACACTGAAGCTTTCTTT; V gene: TRBV28; clone size: NA; D gene: NA; J gene: TRBJ1-1
CDR3 protein: CASSFADIEYEQYF; CDR3 DNA: TGTGCCAGCAGCTTCGCGGACATCGAGTACGAGCAGTACTTC; V gene: TRBV11-2; clone size: NA; D gene: NA; J gene: TRBJ2-7
CDR3 protein: CASKGGRGTYNEQFF; CDR3 DNA: TGTGCCAGTAAGGGGGGGAGAGGGACCTACAATGAGCAGTTCTTC; V gene: TRBV19; clone size: NA; D gene: NA; J gene: TRBJ2-1
CDR3 protein: CASSPRLVGTEAFF; CDR3 DNA: TGTGCCAGCAGTCCCCGCCTAGTGGGCACTGAAGCTTTCTTT; V gene: TRBV27; clone size: NA; D gene: NA; J gene: TRBJ1-1
CDR3 protein: CASSTDRVNQPQHF; CDR3 DNA: TGTGCCAGCAGCACGGACAGGGTAAATCAGCCCCAGCATTTT; V gene: TRBV5-8; clone size: NA; D gene: TRBD1; J gene: TRBJ1-5
CDR3 protein: CASSPGSYEQYF; CDR3 DNA: TGTGCCAGCAGTCCCGGGAGCTACGAGCAGTACTTC; V gene: TRBV2; clone size: NA; D gene: NA; J gene: TRBJ2-7
CDR3 protein: CVPPYSQAELFF; CDR3 DNA: TGTGTGCCTCCTTACTCCCAGGCGGAGCTGTTTTTT; V gene: TRBV19; clone size: NA; D gene: NA; J gene: TRBJ2-2
CDR3 protein: CASSPSGDGYTF; CDR3 DNA: TGTGCCAGTAGCCCGTCAGGCGATGGCTACACCTTC; V gene: TRBV19; clone size: NA; D gene: NA; J gene: TRBJ1-2
CDR3 protein: CAISAEGGTEAFF; CDR3 DNA: TGTGCCATCAGTGCTGAGGGTGGCACTGAAGCTTTCTTT; V gene: TRBV10-3; clone size: few; D gene: NA; J gene: TRBJ1-1
CDR3 protein: CASRDRGYDTQYF; CDR3 DNA: TGTGCCAGCAGGGACAGGGGCTACGATACGCAGTATTTT; V gene: TRBV6-1; clone size: NA; D gene: TRBD1; J gene: TRBJ2-3
CDR3 protein: CASSLGRNYGYTF; CDR3 DNA: TGTGCCAGCAGCTTGGGTAGAAACTATGGCTACACCTTC; V gene: TRBV5-6; clone size: once; D gene: NA; J gene: TRBJ1-2